The clone carrying this T cell receptor beta chain showed up just a few times. Its cognate antigen is unknown. TCRdb re-analysed the reads in MiXCR, keeping a single row per CDR3 protein. The sample carries some 130,000 distinct CDR3 sequences, over 30% recorded once. The sample comes from a study of T cell repertoires in cytomegalovirus infection. In the study overall: Recently identified HLA-C-restricted CMV epitopes were among the peptides used. Study conclusions and caveats: HLA-C-restricted CMV-specific TCR beta clonotypes were dominant in the ex vivo response.

With V trimmed by 1 base and J by 4 bases, 2 bases remained unmatched. The CDR3 loop spans 15 amino acids. Germline CDR1 KGHDR, CDR2 SFDVKD. The sequence was collected from a human donor in good health (CMV status not recorded). Some clones in this sample may be carry-over from other donors' samples. J is TRBJ2-2 and V is TRBV24-1, with TRBD1 matching 7 bases. Sequenced material: CD8+ T cells from cultured PBMCs, taken from culture after CMV antigen stimulation. The CDR3 nucleotides are TGTGCCACCAGTGATTTAGGGGGCGGCACCGGGGAGCTGTTTTTT. Its translation is CATSDLGGGTGELFF.